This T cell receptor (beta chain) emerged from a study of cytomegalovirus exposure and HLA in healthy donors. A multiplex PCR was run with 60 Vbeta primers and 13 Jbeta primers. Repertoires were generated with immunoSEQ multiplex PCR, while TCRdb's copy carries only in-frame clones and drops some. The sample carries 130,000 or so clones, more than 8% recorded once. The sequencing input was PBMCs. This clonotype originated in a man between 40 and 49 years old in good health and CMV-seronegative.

In DNA, the CDR3 is TGTGCCAGTAGTATAGGCACAGGGGCTGGGCAGCCCCAGCATTTT. Residues: CASSIGTGAGQPQHF. This chain links TRBV19 with TRBJ1-5; the match to TRBD1 covers 7 bases. Per germline, CDR1 LNHDA and CDR2 SQIVND (reference sequence). V gave up 1 base and J gave up 7 bases; unmatched junction bases: 7. This CDR3 has 15 residues.